Listed here are 23 T cell receptor beta chains from one sample, sequenced in a study of T cells in women clearing cervical HPV infection. The repertoire was sequenced with immunoSEQ multiplex PCR; TCRdb's copy has only in-frame clones and lacks some. This sample's clone table lists roughly 34,000 clones. The sequencing input was blood buffy coat. Receptor source: a woman aged 18 to 75 with a cervical HPV16 infection that either progressed to CIN3+ or cleared (not recorded which).

About this clone itself: The CDR3 end falls 3 residues outside the read, so it is completed with the germline J gene. This chain joins TRBV30 and TRBJ1-4; a possible D gene is TRBD1 (5 bases). The CDR3 spans 13 residues. Germline-derived CDR1 and CDR2 are GTSNPN and SVGIG (reference sequence). The CDR3 loop is CAWSVQANSPLFF. Incomplete CDR3 DNA: TGTGCCTGGAGTGTACAGGCGAATTCACCA. Looking up the rest from reference TRBV30 and TRBJ1-4 gives the full variable domain: SQTIHQWPATLVQPVGSPLSLECTVEGTSNPNLYWYRQAAGRGLQLLFYSVGIGQISSEVPQNLSASRPQDRQFILSSKKLLLSDSGFYLCAWSVQANSPLFFGSGTQLSVL.

Worth noting for this clone: The missing CDR3 end, 3 residues past where the read stops, is filled in from the germline J gene. The rearrangement joins TRBV12-3 or TRBV12-4 to TRBJ1-2; D is undetermined. Trimming took off 7 bases at V and 4 bases at J, with 13 bases between the two ends. CDR3 length: 13 amino acids. CDR3 DNA (partial): TGTGCCAGCAACACTGGAGGGCGCTATGGC. This codes for CASNTGGRYG. The full CDR3 reads CASNTGGRYGYTF.

Points on this clone: The read comes to an end 3 residues before the CDR3 does, leaving the germline J gene to fill in the end. The chain couples TRBV19 to TRBJ2-3, with 8 bases lining up with TRBD1. The germline V gene encodes CDR1 LNHDA and CDR2 SQIVND (reference sequence). The CDR3 is made up of 16 amino acids. The CDR3 bases that were read are TGTGCCAGCATCACCCGGGACAGGCGCCGGAATCAGCCG. Translation gives CASITRDRRRNQP. Given in full, the CDR3 is CASITRDRRRNQPQYF.

Points on this clone: The sequence runs out 3 residues before the end of the CDR3; the remainder is reconstructed from the germline J gene. The chain employs TRBV6-2 or TRBV6-3 and TRBJ2-1; 12 bases align to TRBD2. Germline CDR1 is MNHEY and CDR2 is SVGEGT. There are 17 residues in the CDR3. The V segment lost 6 bases and the J segment 1 base; nucleotides outside the gene matches: 7. The CDR3 protein is CASSSGLAGTSYNEQFF. The sequenced part of the CDR3 DNA is TGTGCCAGCAGCTCCGGACTAGCGGGAACGTCCTACAATGAG.

As concerns this clone: The read ends 3 residues early relative to the CDR3; the germline J gene fills the gap. This rearrangement joins TRBV10-3 to TRBJ2-2; the match to TRBD1 covers 7 bases. Germline lookup yields CDR1 ENHRY and CDR2 SYGVKD. CDR3 length equals 14 residues. Incomplete CDR3 DNA: TGTGCCATCACGCAGGGGGTTGCAAATTCACCG. Protein product: CAITQGVANSP. The entire CDR3 is CAITQGVANSPLFF.

As for this clone: The DNA ends 3 residues before the CDR3 does, and the rest of the CDR3 is filled in from the germline J gene. J is TRBJ2-2 and V is TRBV29-1; 7 positions match TRBD2. This CDR3 region has 14 residues. Germline V gene sequence: CDR1 SQVTM, CDR2 ANQGSEA. V lost 7 bases to trimming and J lost 4 bases; unmatched junction nucleotides: 9. This CDR3 is CSGQRTGGTGELFF. CDR3 DNA (partial): TGCAGCGGTCAAAGGACGGGGGGCACCGGGGAG.

Of note for this clone: The CDR3 goes on 3 residues after the read ends, and that part is filled in from the germline J gene. The genes are TRBV4-1 and TRBJ2-5; 10 positions match TRBD1. Germline values: CDR1 MGHRA, CDR2 YSYEKL. V shed 6 bases and J 5 bases; nucleotides not matched to a gene: 6. The CDR3 has 14 amino acids. The CDR3 sequence is CASSLDRGSETQYF. The sequenced CDR3 bases are TGCGCCAGCAGTCTGGACAGGGGGTCGGAGACC.

Concerning this clone: The read halts 3 residues ahead of the CDR3 end, with the missing end drawn from the germline J gene. The V gene is TRBV20-1, the J gene TRBJ2-3; D perhaps matches TRBD2 (6 bases). The CDR3 is 16 residues long. Germline V gene lookup returns CDR1 DFQATT and CDR2 SNEGSKA (reference sequence). The ends were cut back, 6 bases at V and 4 bases at J, with 23 bases in the middle. CDR3 in amino acids: CSAHAYLAPEADTQYF. CDR3 DNA (partial): TGCAGTGCCCATGCTTATCTAGCGCCCGAGGCAGATACG.

On this clone itself: Germline and junction disagree at one end, which may indicate a read error. The read halts 3 residues ahead of the CDR3 end, with the missing end drawn from the germline J gene. The same CDR3 can be traced to other DNA sequences in this sample. This chain connects TRBV5-1 to TRBJ1-3, with a tentative D call TRBD1 (5 bases). The CDR3 consists of 15 residues. In germline, CDR1 is SGHRS, CDR2 YFSETQ. Incomplete CDR3 DNA: TGCGCCAGCAGCCCGTGGGGGGACTCTGGAAACACG. Its translation is CASSPWGDSGNT. The whole CDR3 reads CASSPWGDSGNTIYF.

On this clone itself: The missing CDR3 end, 3 residues past where the read stops, is filled in from the germline J gene. The V call is TRBV2, the J call TRBJ2-1; 15 bases fit TRBD2. Germline V gene sequence: CDR1 SNHLY, CDR2 FYNNEI. The CDR3 spans 16 residues. Trimming cost V 4 bases and J 2 bases; bases outside gene matches: 0. The sequenced CDR3 bases are TGTGCCAGCAGTGGGACTAGCGGGGGGGCCTACAATGAG. Translating it yields CASSGTSGGAYNE. The complete CDR3 reads CASSGTSGGAYNEQFF. Looking up the rest from reference TRBV2 and TRBJ2-1 gives the full variable domain: EPEVTQTPSHQVTQMGQEVILRCVPISNHLYFYWYRQILGQKVEFLVSFYNNEISEKSEIFDDQFSVERPDGSNFTLKIRSTKLEDSAMYFCASSGTSGGAYNEQFFGPGTRLTVL.

Of note for this clone: The read terminates 3 residues ahead of where the CDR3 ends, so the germline J gene completes it. This rearrangement joins TRBV5-5 to TRBJ1-5, with 7 bases identical to TRBD1. Germline V lookup: CDR1 SGHKS, CDR2 YYEKEE (reference sequence). CDR3 length: 15 amino acids. The trim removed 4 bases at V and 0 bases at J, leaving 4 bases unmatched. The CDR3 protein is CASSPGTVSNQPQHF. CDR3 DNA (partial): TGTGCCAGCAGCCCCGGGACAGTTAGCAATCAGCCC.

About this clone itself: The CDR3 extends 3 residues past the end of the read, so its final part is completed from the germline J gene. The genes are TRBV19 and TRBJ2-4; 8 bases map to TRBD1. Germline CDR1 and CDR2: LNHDA and SQIVND (reference sequence). This CDR3 contains 14 residues. The CDR3 bases that were read are TGTGCCAGTAGTACCCTGACAGGGGAGCAGCCT. Translating gives CASSTLTGEQP. The entire CDR3 protein is CASSTLTGEQPQYF.

A note on this clone: The read finishes 3 residues shy of the CDR3 end, and the germline J gene is used to complete it. The V and J genes are TRBV5-6 and TRBJ2-5, with D hard to call. V was trimmed by 4 bases and J by 5 bases, leaving 15 bases between them. CDR3 length: 14 amino acids. Germline V gene lookup returns CDR1 SGHDT and CDR2 YYEEEE. The DNA read from the CDR3 is TGTGCCAGCAGCCAAGGTCAAAGAGGCGAGACC. Translating gives CASSQGQRGET. The full-length CDR3 reads as CASSQGQRGETQYF.

Turning to this clone: The read gets to within 3 residues of the CDR3 end, and the germline J gene fills in the rest. The chain has TRBV7-2 and TRBJ2-4; D uncertain. The CDR3 has 14 residues. Germline values: CDR1 SGHTA, CDR2 FQGNSA. The sequenced CDR3 bases are TGTGCCAGCAGCTTAATTTCACAGTCCTATGGT. Residues: CASSLISQSYG. The full-length CDR3 reads as CASSLISQSYGQYF.

As to this clone: The DNA ends 3 residues before the CDR3 does, and the rest of the CDR3 is filled in from the germline J gene. The chain has TRBV12-3 or TRBV12-4 and TRBJ1-5; TRBD1 might be the D (5 bases). The germline V and J ends were trimmed by 5 bases and 4 bases, with 6 bases remaining between them. The length of the CDR3 is 12 residues. The CDR3 loop is CASSRGNQPQHF. CDR3 DNA (partial): TGTGCCAGCAGTCGGGGGAATCAGCCC.

With regard to this clone: The read is 3 residues too short to cover the CDR3 end, so that end is filled in from the germline J gene. V usage is TRBV6-2 or TRBV6-3 and J usage is TRBJ1-2; weak D call: TRBD1 (5 bases). This CDR3 has 15 amino acids. The germline CDR1 and CDR2 sequences are MNHEY and SVGEGT. The CDR3 sequence: CASTYASGGTGDYTF. CDR3 DNA, as far as it was read: TGTGCCAGCACCTACGCTAGCGGGGGGACGGGTGAC.

As concerns this clone: The read gets to within 3 residues of the CDR3 end, and the germline J gene fills in the rest. The J gene is TRBJ2-3, the V gene TRBV30; TRBD2 matches at 13 bases. The V gene end was trimmed by 1 base and the J gene end by 2 bases; junction bases not matched to a gene: 15. Germline CDR1 reads GTSNPN; CDR2 reads SVGIG (reference sequence). CDR3 length: 20 residues. CDR3 bases read: TGTGCCTGGAGTGGGGTTACTAGCGGGGGGGCCGTCGACTACACAGATACG. This translates into CAWSGVTSGGAVDYTDT. In full, the CDR3 is CAWSGVTSGGAVDYTDTQYF.

A note on this clone: The read is 3 residues too short to cover the CDR3 end, so that end is filled in from the germline J gene. The chain uses TRBV7-9 and TRBJ1-1; D unresolved. From germline, CDR1 is SEHNR and CDR2 FQNEAQ (reference sequence). This CDR3 contains 15 residues. This CDR3 is CASSLTQRESYEAFF. CDR3 DNA (partial): TGTGCCAGCAGCTTAACCCAGCGGGAGTCTTACGAG.

To note about this clone: The read falls 3 residues short of the CDR3 end, and the missing part is taken from the germline J gene. J is TRBJ2-5 and V is TRBV14, with a tentative D call TRBD1 (5 bases). In germline, CDR1 is SGHDN, CDR2 FVKESK. The CDR3 has 16 amino acids. The V gene lost 4 bases and the J gene lost 4 bases, with 19 bases spanning the gap. Incomplete CDR3 DNA: TGTGCCAGCAGCCCACCGCATGGGGCAGCCGGAGAGACC. Amino acids: CASSPPHGAAGET. In full, the CDR3 reads CASSPPHGAAGETQYF.

The CDR3 region is CASSLERGGHNEQFF. The covered CDR3 bases are TGTGCCAGCAGCTTAGAACGGGGGGGCCACAATGAG. The chain combines TRBV7-6 with TRBJ2-1; 8 positions agree with TRBD2. The read ends 3 residues early relative to the CDR3; the germline J gene fills the gap. This CDR3 is 15 amino acids long. Germline assignment: CDR1 SGHVS and CDR2 FNYEAQ. J gave up 5 bases and V 1 base, and 4 bases lay outside the gene matches.

As regards this clone: The CDR3 end is not reached by the read, which stops 3 residues before it; the germline J gene fills it in. The identical CDR3 is also encoded by other nucleotide sequences in the sample. This sequence joins TRBV14 and TRBJ2-7; tentatively, D is TRBD2 (6 bases). V lost 5 bases and J 2 bases, leaving 13 bases between the germline ends. Looked up from germline, CDR1 is SGHDN and CDR2 is FVKESK. The CDR3 has 14 amino acids. The covered CDR3 bases are TGTGCCAGCAGCGAGTTGGGGGGAACCTACGAG. Protein: CASSELGGTYE. The whole CDR3 region reads CASSELGGTYEQYF.

About this clone itself: The CDR3 end lies 3 residues beyond the end of the read and is filled in from the germline J gene. The chain has TRBV27 and TRBJ2-7, with TRBD1 as a possible D gene (6 bases). The CDR3 runs 13 residues. The germline CDR1 and CDR2 sequences are MNHEY and SMNVEV (reference sequence). Trimming shortened V by 6 bases and J by 0 bases, and 9 bases separated the two germline ends. The CDR3 DNA, read in part, is TGTGCCAGCAGAACACAGGGCTCCTACGAG. As protein: CASRTQGSYE. The full CDR3 is CASRTQGSYEQYF.

On this clone itself: The read terminates 3 residues ahead of where the CDR3 ends, so the germline J gene completes it. The V and J genes are TRBV29-1 and TRBJ1-2, with a tentative D call TRBD1 (6 bases). CDR3 length: 13 residues. Germline values: CDR1 SQVTM, CDR2 ANQGSEA. The V end lost 3 bases, the J end lost 6 bases, and 14 bases lay between the germline ends. CDR3 residues: CSVDGFGTHGYTF. The covered CDR3 bases are TGCAGCGTTGATGGGTTCGGGACACATGGC.